This T cell receptor beta chain emerged from a study of human T cells and chemical hapten exposure. Using its own MiXCR run on the RACE reads, TCRdb lists one record per CDR3 protein. The data contain about 82,000 distinct CDR3 sequences, 10% to 15% of them singletons. Stated time point: patch test 3, about 24 weeks after DPC sensitization. The treatment: therapeutic diphenylcyclopropenone sensitization with weekly scalp DPC. Researchers sampled blood before each patch test went on. Ten or more counts support this clonotype. Its antigen is currently unknown. General study results and limits: Those TCRs sitting above 1 in 1000 frequency stayed the same with DPC sensitization.

The length of the CDR3 is 15 residues. The V gene's germline CDR1 is DFQATT and CDR2 SNEGSKA (reference sequence). With V trimmed by 4 bases and J by 1 base, 6 bases remained unmatched. The clonotype originates from a woman between 45 and 65 years old with alopecia areata. Some clones in this sample may be carry-over from other donors' samples. The material was whole blood, obtained in connection with sensitization to the hapten diphenylcyclopropenone (DPC). J is TRBJ2-3 and V is TRBV20-1, with 9 bases aligning to TRBD2. CDR3 amino acids: CSATDRTSGTDTQYF. CDR3 DNA: TGCAGTGCTACCGACCGGACTAGCGGCACAGATACGCAGTATTTT.